This TCR beta chain was obtained from a study of T cell repertoires in cytomegalovirus infection. Overall study findings and caveats: CMV-specific TCR beta clonotypes restricted by HLA-C were the ones dominating the ex vivo response.

TCRdb processed the reads anew with MiXCR; each CDR3 protein has one entry. This sample has a few hundred thousand distinct CDR3 sequences, with roughly 36% found just once. Turning to this clonotype: Its matching antigen is unknown.

The sequence derives from a human donor in good health (CMV status not recorded). Some clones in this sample may be carry-over from other donors' samples. Here the sequenced sample was cultured PBMCs, taken from culture after CMV antigen stimulation.

This chain's CDR3 is CASSLYSGGGSYGYTF. The CDR3 DNA follows: TGTGCCAGCAGTTTATACTCGGGGGGCGGGAGCTATGGCTACACCTTC. This rearrangement joins TRBV28 to TRBJ1-2, with TRBD1 as a possible D gene (6 bases). Germline lookup yields CDR1 MDHEN and CDR2 SYDVKM. This CDR3 is built from 16 residues. The V end lost 1 base, the J end lost 4 bases, and 16 bases lay between the germline ends.